A single sample is the source of the 17 T cell receptor beta chains below, sequenced in a study of T cells in Graves' hyperthyroidism and ophthalmopathy (dated by TCRdb to between 2018 and 2021). The protocol used for the library was multiplex PCR. This sample was sequenced with an Illumina HiSeq 2000. TCR beta CDR3 regions were amplified from RNA transcripts. For the first round of RT-PCR on the TCR CDR3, the HTBI primer set was used together with the Qiagen OneStep RT-PCR kit. TCRdb trimmed the raw reads at Q25, called clones with MiXCR and kept productive beta chains. Every entry covers one CDR3 protein and lists the most common genes and DNA from its rows. The sample table holds approximately 330,000 distinct CDR3 sequences, of which roughly a fifth were seen once. The top ten constitute around 48% of the sample. Sequenced: blood. The receptor set was obtained from a woman aged 50 to 60 with Graves' hyperthyroidism.

This clonotype came up a few times. The chain's CDR3 is CSARPDRGSPLHF. The DNA for the CDR3 is TGCAGTGCTCGCCCGGACAGGGGCTCACCCCTCCACTTT. This chain uses TRBV20-1 with TRBJ1-6; 9 bases agree with TRBD1. The CDR3 extends over 13 amino acids. V was clipped by 5 bases and J by 10 bases; unmatched bases: 6. Germline loops: CDR1 DFQATT, CDR2 SNEGSKA (reference sequence).

The sample holds a few counts of this clonotype. The chain is built from TRBV19 and TRBJ2-6; no reliable D call. The CDR3 spans 14 residues. The V and J ends lost 0 bases and 7 bases respectively, with 7 bases between them. Germline-derived CDR1 and CDR2 are LNHDA and SQIVND (reference sequence). This CDR3 is CASSIDRIANVLTF. In DNA, the CDR3 is TGTGCCAGTAGTATAGATCGGATTGCCAACGTCCTGACTTTC.

This clonotype was counted at least ten times. The genes are TRBV6-5 and TRBJ1-2, with D uncertain. The ends were cut back, 0 bases at V and 1 base at J, with 15 bases in the middle. Germline loops: CDR1 MNHEY, CDR2 SVGAGI. The CDR3 spans 17 residues. This chain's CDR3 is CASSYSTWQSGNYGYTF. The DNA for the CDR3 is TGTGCCAGCAGTTACTCGACTTGGCAGTCCGGTAACTATGGCTACACCTTC.

The sample holds many counts of this clonotype. The CDR3 protein is CASSSQQGAGYGYTF. For the CDR3, the DNA is TGTGCCAGCAGCTCCCAACAGGGGGCCGGCTATGGCTACACCTTC. The chain has TRBV7-2 and TRBJ1-2; 9 bases match TRBD1. With V trimmed by 4 bases and J by 4 bases, 7 bases remained unmatched. The CDR3 is made up of 15 amino acids. Per the germline V gene, CDR1 is SGHTA and CDR2 is FQGNSA.

This clonotype was seen a few times. This sequence joins TRBV20-1 and TRBJ1-1; unclear D gene. V was pared by 5 bases and J by 0 bases, with 16 bases between. Germline V CDR1 and CDR2: DFQATT, SNEGSKA (reference sequence). The CDR3 is made up of 15 amino acids. DNA of the CDR3: TGCAGTGCTTCACAAGTGGGCAGGATGAACACTGAAGCTTTCTTT. Translated: CSASQVGRMNTEAFF.

The sample holds many counts of this clonotype. The chain is built from TRBV7-9 and TRBJ2-1, with a possible D match to TRBD2 (6 bases). With 5 bases removed from V and 3 bases from J, the gap between germline ends came to 17 bases. The V gene's germline CDR1 is SEHNR and CDR2 FQNEAQ (reference sequence). This CDR3 comprises 16 residues. Here the CDR3 DNA reads TGTGCCAGCAGCCCCCGGGGGAGGCTCCTCTACAATGAGCAGTTCTTC. Protein sequence: CASSPRGRLLYNEQFF.

In this sample, this clonotype turned up a few times. The V gene is TRBV5-1, the J gene TRBJ1-4; maybe TRBD1 (6 bases). The V and J ends lost 0 bases and 7 bases respectively, with 16 bases between them. Germline values: CDR1 SGHRS, CDR2 YFSETQ. This CDR3 contains 16 residues. The CDR3 region has the DNA TGCGCCAGCAGCTTGGAGTTTGGGGGGCTGGTTGAAAAACTGTTTTTT. Protein: CASSLEFGGLVEKLFF.

Only a few counts were recorded for this clonotype. The genes are TRBV13 and TRBJ2-3, with 9 nucleotides matching TRBD2. Per germline, CDR1 PRHDT and CDR2 FYEKMQ (reference sequence). The CDR3 consists of 17 residues. The junction had 7 bases not matched to a gene; V was cut back by 2 bases and J by 1 base. CDR3 in DNA: TGTGCCAGCAGCTTATCGACGCGACTAGCGGGCACAGATACGCAGTATTTT. It is translated as CASSLSTRLAGTDTQYF.

This clonotype was picked up many times. The J gene is TRBJ1-1, the V gene TRBV12-3 or TRBV12-4, with 7 bases identical to TRBD1. The CDR3 consists of 12 residues. Trimming at V came to 4 bases and at J to 7 bases, leaving 3 bases not matched to a gene. The CDR3 bases are TGTGCCAGCAGTTACGGGACAGTTGAAGCTTTCTTT. Translating gives CASSYGTVEAFF.

This clonotype appeared a few times. The V gene is TRBV15, the J gene TRBJ2-1, with TRBD2 as a possible D gene (5 bases). V was clipped by 1 base and J by 7 bases, with 14 bases between them. Germline V gene data show CDR1 as LNHNV and CDR2 as YYDKDF (reference sequence). The CDR3 has 15 residues. The CDR3, as DNA: TGTGCCACCAGCAGAGTCCAGGCCAGACTAAATGAGCAGTTCTTC. Translating gives CATSRVQARLNEQFF.

The gene calls are TRBV3-1 and TRBJ2-7, with TRBD1 matching 10 bases. This CDR3 has 15 residues. J lost 4 bases, V lost 4 bases, and 7 bases had no gene match. Germline CDR1 and CDR2: LGHDT and YNNKEL (reference sequence). The DNA for the CDR3 is TGTGCCAGCAGCCCTCCGTGGGACAGGGGATACGAGCAGTACTTC. This codes for CASSPPWDRGYEQYF.

The chain carries TRBV28 and TRBJ1-2; TRBD1 might be the D (5 bases). This CDR3 spans 15 amino acids. CDR1 and CDR2 from the germline V gene are MDHEN and SYDVKM. Between the trimmed V and J ends, which lost 4 bases and 2 bases, there was a span of 14 bases. CDR3 coding DNA: TGTGCCAGCAGTTCGCCGGGACCCACCAACTATGGCTACACCTTC. It yields the protein CASSSPGPTNYGYTF.

The chain recombines TRBV19 with TRBJ2-1; 8 nucleotides line up with TRBD2. Germline CDR1 is LNHDA and CDR2 is SQIVND (reference sequence). This CDR3 is built from 15 residues. V was clipped by 3 bases and J by 7 bases; unmatched bases: 8. For the CDR3, the DNA is TGTGCCAGTAGTATCAGCGGGAGAATACGGAATGAGCAGTTCTTC. This gives the protein CASSISGRIRNEQFF.

This clonotype occurred many times. This chain links TRBV2 with TRBJ2-1, with 9 bases identical to TRBD1. V was clipped by 5 bases and J by 10 bases; unmatched bases: 6. Germline V gene lookup returns CDR1 SNHLY and CDR2 FYNNEI. The CDR3 covers 13 residues. The CDR3 protein is CASSFGTGTEQFF. The CDR3 DNA sequence: TGTGCCAGCAGTTTCGGGACAGGGACGGAGCAGTTCTTC. The full variable domain, with the rest looked up from reference TRBV2 and TRBJ2-1, is EPEVTQTPSHQVTQMGQEVILRCVPISNHLYFYWYRQILGQKVEFLVSFYNNEISEKSEIFDDQFSVERPDGSNFTLKIRSTKLEDSAMYFCASSFGTGTEQFFGPGTRLTVL.

This clonotype showed up many times. The chain is built from TRBV2 and TRBJ1-1; D not certain. Germline V gene data show CDR1 as SNHLY and CDR2 as FYNNEI. V shed 6 bases and J shed 3 bases, with 8 bases lying between them. There are 12 residues in the CDR3. CDR3 DNA sequence: TGTGCCAGCAGAAATAGGGACACTGAAGCTTTCTTT. It codes for CASRNRDTEAFF. The complete variable domain, with remaining parts taken from reference TRBV2 and TRBJ1-1, reads EPEVTQTPSHQVTQMGQEVILRCVPISNHLYFYWYRQILGQKVEFLVSFYNNEISEKSEIFDDQFSVERPDGSNFTLKIRSTKLEDSAMYFCASRNRDTEAFFGQGTRLTVV.

This clonotype was found many times. The chain is built from TRBV27 and TRBJ2-7, with D possibly matching TRBD2 (6 bases). This CDR3 has 16 amino acids. Germline-derived CDR1 and CDR2 are MNHEY and SMNVEV (reference sequence). V lost 5 bases, J lost 5 bases, and 22 bases lay in between. The CDR3 spells CASSPRVRAGLDEQYF. In DNA, the CDR3 is TGTGCCAGCAGTCCACGAGTTCGAGCGGGCCTCGACGAGCAGTACTTC.

The chain uses TRBV2 and TRBJ1-5; TRBD1 might be the D (6 bases). The ends were cut back, 6 bases at V and 6 bases at J, with 18 bases in the middle. Germline V lookup: CDR1 SNHLY, CDR2 FYNNEI. CDR3 length equals 15 residues. CDR3 residues: CASSLGGARLQPQHF. CDR3 in DNA: TGTGCCAGCAGCTTAGGGGGGGCGCGTCTTCAGCCCCAGCATTTT.